One T cell receptor beta chain is described in this entry. Its antigen is still unknown. Germline CDR1 reads ENHRY; CDR2 reads SYGVKD. Trimming shortened V by 4 bases and J by 2 bases, and 11 bases separated the two germline ends. The CDR3 loop spans 14 amino acids. Quantitative 5'-RACE with molecular barcodes was used to make the TCR beta libraries. TCRdb called the 5' RACE reads again in MiXCR, with one record for every CDR3 protein. Here the sample spans some 840,000 distinct CDR3 sequences, 10% to 15% being singletons. The sample comes from a study of CD8 T cells in ankylosing spondylitis. Study-level findings and limits: A TCR beta motif of 8 or 9 highly homologous variants appeared characteristic of ankylosing spondylitis blood.

The sample comprised blood, either unsorted or a sorted T cell fraction (not recorded which). V and J are TRBV10-3 and TRBJ1-2; TRBD1 is a possible D gene (5 bases). The clonotype comes from a male donor with ankylosing spondylitis. For the CDR3, the DNA is TGTGCCATCAGTGTAGCGGCAGGGAACTATGGCTACACCTTC. Its protein is CAISVAAGNYGYTF.